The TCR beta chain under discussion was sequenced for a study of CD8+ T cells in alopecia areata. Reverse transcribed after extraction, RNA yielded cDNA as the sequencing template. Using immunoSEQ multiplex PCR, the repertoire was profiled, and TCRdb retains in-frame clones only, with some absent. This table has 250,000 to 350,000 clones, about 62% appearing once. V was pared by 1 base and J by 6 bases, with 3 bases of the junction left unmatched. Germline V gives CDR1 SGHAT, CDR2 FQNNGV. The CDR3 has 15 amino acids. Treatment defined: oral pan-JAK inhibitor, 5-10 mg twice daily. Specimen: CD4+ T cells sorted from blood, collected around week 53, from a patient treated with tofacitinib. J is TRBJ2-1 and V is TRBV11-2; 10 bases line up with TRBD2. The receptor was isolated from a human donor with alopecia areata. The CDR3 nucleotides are TGTGCCAGCAGCTTAGGAATAGCGGGGGGCAATGAGCAGTTCTTC. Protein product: CASSLGIAGGNEQFF.